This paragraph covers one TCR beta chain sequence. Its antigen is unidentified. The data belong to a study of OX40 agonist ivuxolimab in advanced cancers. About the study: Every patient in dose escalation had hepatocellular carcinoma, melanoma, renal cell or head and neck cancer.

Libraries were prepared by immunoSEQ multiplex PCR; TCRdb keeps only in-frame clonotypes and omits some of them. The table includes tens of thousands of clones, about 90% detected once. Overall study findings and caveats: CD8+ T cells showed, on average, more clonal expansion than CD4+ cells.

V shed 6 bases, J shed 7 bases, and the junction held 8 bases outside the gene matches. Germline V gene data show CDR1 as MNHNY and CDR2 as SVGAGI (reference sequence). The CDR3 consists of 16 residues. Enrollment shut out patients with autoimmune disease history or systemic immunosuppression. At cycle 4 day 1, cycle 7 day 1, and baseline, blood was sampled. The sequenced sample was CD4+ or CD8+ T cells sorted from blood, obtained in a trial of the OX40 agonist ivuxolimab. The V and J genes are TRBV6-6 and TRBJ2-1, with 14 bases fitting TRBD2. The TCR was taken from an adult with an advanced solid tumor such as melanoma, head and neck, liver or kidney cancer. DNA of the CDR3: TGTGCCAGCAGCCCCGGGACTAGCGGGAGTTGGAATGAGCAGTTCTTC. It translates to CASSPGTSGSWNEQFF.